This T cell receptor beta chain was sequenced in a study of CD8 T cells in ankylosing spondylitis (dated by TCRdb to about 2017). Describing the broader study: The study set out to find disease-linked TCR variants by profiling T cell receptor beta repertoires in ankylosing spondylitis patients and healthy donors. The whole study cohort included under 140 healthy donors and about two dozen ankylosing spondylitis patients. Samples of peripheral blood were taken, and for ankylosing spondylitis patients, synovial fluid was collected as well.

Spanning cysteine to phenylalanine, the CDR3 consists of 14 amino acids. Just CDR3 DNA is preserved here, 42 bases in frame from base 1. CDR1 MNHNS and CDR2 SASEGT were looked up in the germline V gene. V was cut back by 8 bases and J by 6 bases, leaving a gap of 20 bases between them. Sequenced on an Illumina HiSeq 2500. Quantitative 5'-RACE with molecular barcodes was used to prepare TCR beta libraries. In the source study's methods: A new computational method based on a probabilistic model of VDJ rearrangement was used to identify disease-linked TCR variants. TCRdb reran the public reads through fastp at Q25 and MiXCR, keeping productive beta chains. Every CDR3 protein is listed once, alongside the most common genes and DNA of its rows. None of the V and J calls come from the authors' own analysis; TCRdb made them. Present in this sample are about 210,000 distinct CDR3 sequences, roughly 8.2% of which were seen just once. The ten top clones hold around 4.8% of the sample.

What the authors observed across the whole study: The disease-linked clones showed a CD8+ phenotype and occurred at relatively low frequencies in peripheral blood. The disease-linked clones were reported as significantly enriched in matched synovial fluid samples from ankylosing spondylitis patients. Some of the motif variants had been reported before in the synovial fluid and blood of reactive arthritis patients, a finding that suggests common disease-initiation mechanisms. A TCR beta motif made up of several highly homologous amino acid variants appeared to be characteristic of blood from ankylosing spondylitis patients.

At least ten counts were recorded for this clonotype. No antigen is known for it. Per-nucleotide qualities are absent, and no much larger clonotype sits a single base away. This TCR was recovered from a female donor with ankylosing spondylitis or in good health (not recorded which). The sequenced sample was blood, either unsorted or a sorted T cell fraction (not recorded which). The chain is encoded by TRBV6-1 joined to TRBJ2-7; matching of 6 bases hints at TRBD2 as the D gene. The CDR3 corresponds to CASGRDFHRLEQYF. The nucleotide sequence reads as follows: TGTGCCAGCGGCCGGGACTTCCACCGCCTCGAGCAGTACTTC.